Following are 11 T cell receptor beta chains from one sample sequenced in a study of monozygotic twins with inflammatory bowel disease. TCRdb reprocessed the 5' RACE reads, keeping one entry per CDR3 protein, no DNA. The sample totals some 90,000 distinct CDR3 sequences. The specimen sequenced was blood. The origin of the receptors is a human donor with ulcerative colitis or Crohn's disease, or a healthy co-twin of an affected twin (not recorded which).

V usage is TRBV7-9 and J usage is TRBJ2-2. In germline, CDR1 is SEHNR, CDR2 FQNEAQ (reference sequence). The CDR3 loop spans 14 amino acids. The CDR3 loop reads CASSLSPEAGELFF.

The chain combines TRBV5-1 with TRBJ2-2. The CDR3 has 12 residues. Germline CDR1 reads SGHRS; CDR2 reads YFSETQ. CDR3 loop: CASSPVIGELFF.

The V and J genes are TRBV12-3 or TRBV12-4 and TRBJ1-5; TCRdb indicates TRBD1, and absent DNA this call remains unverified. This CDR3 has 15 amino acids. The CDR3 here is CASSQSGLSNQPQHF.

The chain recombines TRBV5-1 with TRBJ2-1; TCRdb's D gene call, TRBD1, goes unchecked for lack of DNA. Germline V gene data show CDR1 as SGHRS and CDR2 as YFSETQ. This CDR3 is built from 15 residues. This CDR3 is CASSLTGPNYNEQFF.

The chain couples TRBV18 to TRBJ2-7; checking the TCRdb D call of TRBD2 is not possible without DNA. Germline V CDR1 and CDR2: KGHSH, LQKENI. The CDR3 is made up of 15 amino acids. The CDR3 loop reads CASSLRPSGGYEQYF.

The V call is TRBV5-8, the J call TRBJ1-2. There are 12 residues in the CDR3. From germline, CDR1 is SGHTS and CDR2 YDEGEE. The CDR3 region is CASGWTGYGYTF. The complete variable domain, with remaining parts taken from reference TRBV5-8 and TRBJ1-2, reads EAGVTQSPTHLIKTRGQQATLRCSPISGHTSVYWYQQALGLGLQFLLWYDEGEERNRGNFPPRFSGRQFPNYSSELNVNALELEDSALYLCASGWTGYGYTFGSGTRLTVV.

CDR3 protein: CASSPWTSGRGDTQYF. The gene calls are TRBV5-1 and TRBJ2-3; TCRdb reports TRBD2, a call that lacks DNA to check it against. Germline values: CDR1 SGHRS, CDR2 YFSETQ. This CDR3 is 16 amino acids long.

J is TRBJ2-1 and V is TRBV13; TCRdb's D call, TRBD1, is unchecked because there is no DNA. The CDR3 has 14 amino acids. Germline loops: CDR1 PRHDT, CDR2 FYEKMQ (reference sequence). CDR3 protein: CASSSGTGVNEQFF.

The chain joins TRBV3-1 to TRBJ2-3. Germline CDR1 and CDR2: LGHDT and YNNKEL (reference sequence). This CDR3 contains 11 residues. Here the CDR3 reads CASSATDTQYF.

This chain links TRBV7-6 with TRBJ2-1; TCRdb reports TRBD2, a call that lacks DNA to check it against. This CDR3 spans 15 amino acids. From germline, CDR1 is SGHVS and CDR2 FNYEAQ. CDR3: CASSLRTSVYNEQFF.

The rearrangement links TRBV14 to TRBJ1-2. There are 13 residues in the CDR3. Per germline, CDR1 SGHDN and CDR2 FVKESK. The CDR3: CASSQAFTYGYTF.